This TCR beta chain was recorded in a study of shared clonotypes between healthy human individuals. About the research overall: Aged between 18 and 49, the donors were two women and three men. Per-donor plates numbered three CD4 naive, three CD4 memory, two CD8 naive and one CD8 memory. Study-wide results and limits: Rarefaction showed sorted-subset sequencing was incomplete despite large depth. Researchers found naive subsets generally carried larger estimated richness than memory subsets.

Terminally differentiated effector memory CD45RA+ cells were excluded by CCR7 positive selection of CD45RO-negative cells. Details on this clone: The antigen remains undetermined.

Germline CDR1 and CDR2: SGHRS and YFSETQ. CDR3 size: 12 residues. The V end was cut by 0 bases, the J end by 7 bases, with 7 bases between. The protocol was immunoSEQ multiplex PCR, while the TCRdb copy is restricted to in-frame clones and leaves out a portion. The table lists approximately 2,000,000 clones, 80% to 95% of them singletons. The TCR sequence derives from a young man in good health. Some clones in this sample may be carry-over from other donors' samples. The rearrangement uses TRBV5-1 and TRBJ2-5, with D hard to call. The sequenced sample was naive CD8+ T cells from PBMCs. The CDR3 DNA is TGCGCCAGCAGCTTGGGTGCCGGGACCCAGTACTTC. Translating gives CASSLGAGTQYF. The variable domain in full, completed from reference TRBV5-1 and TRBJ2-5, reads KAGVTQTPRYLIKTRGQQVTLSCSPISGHRSVSWYQQTPGQGLQFLFEYFSETQRNKGNFPGRFSGRQFSNSRSEMNVSTLELGDSALYLCASSLGAGTQYFGPGTRLLVL.